A selection of T cell receptor beta chains follows, all from one sample in a study of cytomegalovirus exposure and HLA in healthy donors. Measured with immunoSEQ multiplex PCR; TCRdb has only the in-frame clones, and not every one. This sample has 90,000 to 120,000 clones, with around 76% found just once. Sequenced: PBMCs. Receptor source: a man aged 18 to 29 in good health and CMV-seronegative. Both conserved end residues are part of each CDR3. The D gene is left open where the match is weak. Some rows mark clone size as missing; the rest say once, few, many or name a class of expanded clone.

>TRBV7-3|TRBD2|TRBJ2-7|.
CASSLSVAGGKDEQYF
TGTGCCAGCAGCCTCAGTGTAGCGGGGGGTAAGGACGAGCAGTACTTC
>TRBV29-1|TRBD2|TRBJ2-3|.
CSVEGGRGAPDTQYF
TGCAGCGTTGAAGGAGGGCGGGGGGCCCCAGATACGCAGTATTTT
>TRBV7-2|.|TRBJ1-3|.
CASSLGLGSGNTIYF
TGTGCCAGCAGCTTAGGTTTGGGGAGTGGAAACACCATATATTTT
>TRBV7-3|TRBD1|TRBJ2-1|.
CASSLTLAGGTGQFF
TGTGCCAGCAGCTTAACGCTTGCAGGGGGCACGGGGCAGTTCTTC
>TRBV7-9|TRBD1|TRBJ1-6|.
CASSSRRQGLTPLHF
TGTGCCAGCAGCTCCAGACGACAGGGATTGACACCCCTCCACTTT
>TRBV7-9|TRBD2|TRBJ2-2|medium-sized
CASSSLAGGRTGELFF
TGTGCCAGCAGCTCCCTAGCGGGGGGGCGCACCGGGGAGCTGTTTTTT
>TRBV5-1|TRBD1|TRBJ2-3|.
CASSYRGIESDTQYF
TGCGCCAGCAGCTACAGGGGGATTGAGTCGGATACGCAGTATTTT
>TRBV7-2|TRBD1|TRBJ1-2|.
CASSFGTAPYGYTF
TGTGCCAGCAGCTTCGGGACAGCGCCTTATGGCTACACCTTC
>TRBV11-3|TRBD1|TRBJ2-3|.
CASSQGGRGSDTQYF
TGTGCCAGCAGCCAAGGCGGCAGGGGGTCAGATACGCAGTATTTT
>TRBV10-3|.|TRBJ1-4|few
CAISEQVWEKLFF
TGTGCCATCAGTGAGCAGGTTTGGGAAAAACTGTTTTTT
>TRBV29-1|.|TRBJ2-1|.
CSVGKGYNEQFF
TGCAGCGTTGGGAAGGGGTACAATGAGCAGTTCTTC
>TRBV6-6|.|TRBJ2-5|.
CASITGKTQYF
TGTGCCAGCATCACCGGGAAGACCCAGTACTTC
>TRBV9|TRBD2|TRBJ2-3|.
CASGGGTTSTDTQYF
TGTGCCAGCGGGGGGGGAACCACTAGCACAGATACGCAGTATTTT
>TRBV4-1|.|TRBJ2-4|.
CASSQAGDPYNPQYF
TGCGCCAGCAGCCAGGCAGGGGACCCCTACAACCCCCAGTACTTC
>TRBV2|.|TRBJ1-4|once
CASRELPPNEKLFF
TGTGCCAGCAGGGAACTTCCCCCGAATGAAAAACTGTTTTTT
>TRBV27|.|TRBJ2-7|.
CASSFLGGDSYEQYF
TGTGCCAGCAGTTTTTTGGGCGGGGACTCCTACGAGCAGTACTTC
>TRBV5-6|TRBD1|TRBJ2-1|few
CASSSSTGNQFF
TGTGCCAGCAGCTCTTCGACAGGGAACCAGTTCTTC
>TRBV6-1|TRBD2|TRBJ2-2|.
CAGRAGRETGELFF
TGTGCCGGCCGAGCGGGGAGGGAGACCGGGGAGCTGTTTTTT
>TRBV15|.|TRBJ1-4|.
CATSRAGDREKLFF
TGTGCCACCAGCAGAGCGGGGGATAGAGAAAAACTGTTTTTT
>TRBV7-9|.|TRBJ2-7|.
CSSSLGLGQYEQYF
TGTTCCAGCAGCTTAGGTCTGGGGCAATACGAGCAGTACTTC
>TRBV6-6|.|TRBJ1-2|few
CASSRQGNYGYTF
TGTGCCAGCAGTCGGCAGGGGAATTATGGCTACACCTTC
>TRBV4-2|TRBD1|TRBJ2-3|.
CASSQDFGQGADTQYF
TGTGCCAGCAGCCAAGACTTCGGACAGGGGGCAGATACGCAGTATTTT
>TRBV28|TRBD2|TRBJ2-1|once
CASSLSGSGGPYNEQFF
TGTGCCAGCAGTTTGTCAGGTAGCGGGGGCCCCTACAATGAGCAGTTCTTC
>TRBV19|.|TRBJ1-2|.
CASSPARSYGYTF
TGTGCCAGTAGTCCCGCCCGCAGCTATGGCTACACCTTC
>TRBV5-1|.|TRBJ1-1|.
CASSLVSSGPNTEAFF
TGCGCCAGCAGCTTGGTTAGTTCAGGGCCGAACACTGAAGCTTTCTTT
>TRBV18|TRBD1|TRBJ1-1|few
CASSPRQGGAEAFF
TGTGCCAGCTCACCACGACAGGGGGGGGCTGAAGCTTTCTTT
>TRBV19|.|TRBJ1-1|once
CASSIVRGRGSEAFF
TGTGCCAGTAGTATAGTAAGGGGTAGAGGCTCTGAAGCTTTCTTT